Included here is one T cell receptor beta chain sequence, with context. Its antigen is as yet unknown. Before sequencing, viral peptide pools were used by the ViraFEST assay to expand antigen-specific CD4+ T cells. CD4+ T cell isolation took place after 10 days of culture. The V gene end was trimmed by 5 bases and the J gene end by 5 bases; junction bases not matched to a gene: 3. CDR3 length: 13 amino acids. Germline CDR1 SGHTA, CDR2 FQGNSA. This sample was taken from a study of vaccination effects on CD4 cells after COVID-19. The wider study: Participants were vaccinated with two doses of either the BNT162b2 or mRNA-1273 vaccine. Regarding the study as a whole: Clones induced by infection and by vaccine showed marked clonal contraction late after vaccination.

Repertoires were generated with immunoSEQ multiplex PCR, while TCRdb's copy carries only in-frame clones and drops some. This table holds tens of thousands of clones, roughly 80% found once. The chain joins TRBV7-2 to TRBJ1-5; 7 nucleotides line up with TRBD1. The sequencing here drew on CD4+ T cells from PBMCs cultured with HCoV-229E spike peptides, taken before COVID-19 vaccination. The source is a human donor who received a COVID-19 vaccine. CDR3 DNA: TGTGCCAGCAGCCCTGACAGGGATCAGCCCCAGCATTTT. It is translated as CASSPDRDQPQHF.